These 10 T cell receptor beta chains came from one sample sequenced in a study of cytomegalovirus exposure and HLA in healthy donors. PCR employed 60 Vbeta and 13 Jbeta primers. TCRdb keeps only in-frame clones here, not all; method: immunoSEQ multiplex PCR. Its clone listing holds roughly 120,000 clones. The specimen was PBMCs. These receptor sequences come from a man aged 40-55 years in good health and CMV-seropositive.

The chain employs TRBV28 and TRBJ1-5, with D perhaps matching TRBD1 (6 bases). This CDR3 has 15 residues. Per the germline V gene, CDR1 is MDHEN and CDR2 is SYDVKM. Trimming pared 6 bases from V and 0 bases from J, leaving 12 bases between. The CDR3 nucleotides read TGTGCCAGCAGCCCCCAGGGGAATAGCAATCAGCCCCAGCATTTT. This encodes CASSPQGNSNQPQHF. The full variable domain, in which reference TRBV28 and TRBJ1-5 provide the parts outside the CDR3, is DVKVTQSSRYLVKRTGEKVFLECVQDMDHENMFWYRQDPGLGLRLIYFSYDVKMKEKGDIPEGYSVSREKKERFSLILESASTNQTSMYLCASSPQGNSNQPQHFGDGTRLSIL.

The V gene is TRBV9, the J gene TRBJ2-1; TRBD1 is a possible D gene (5 bases). V was cut by 4 bases and J by 1 base, with 6 bases left in between. Per germline, CDR1 SGDLS and CDR2 YYNGEE. This CDR3 region has 13 residues. The CDR3 sequence is CASSSGSYNEQFF. Written as DNA, the CDR3 is TGTGCCAGCAGCTCAGGGTCCTACAATGAGCAGTTCTTC.

The rearrangement links TRBV4-2 to TRBJ1-1; 7 bases align to TRBD1. The CDR3 totals 14 residues. Germline CDR1 is LGHNA and CDR2 is YNFKEQ. After removal of 2 bases from V and 5 bases from J, the junction contained 5 bases not matched to a gene. CDR3 protein: CASSQSTGATEAFF. The DNA of the CDR3 is TGTGCCAGCAGCCAATCTACAGGGGCGACTGAAGCTTTCTTT.

The V gene is TRBV25-1, the J gene TRBJ2-7; 11 bases fit TRBD1. The CDR3 extends over 14 amino acids. Germline V gene lookup returns CDR1 MGHDK and CDR2 SYGVNS. With 4 bases clipped from V and 4 bases from J, the junction kept 3 bases outside the gene matches. The CDR3, as DNA: TGTGCCAGCAGTGTGGACAGGGGGCTTTACGAGCAGTACTTC. The encoded protein is CASSVDRGLYEQYF.

The rearrangement joins TRBV29-1 to TRBJ2-7; unclear D gene. Germline V CDR1 and CDR2: SQVTM, ANQGSEA. The CDR3 spans 12 residues. Trimming stripped 4 bases from V and 4 bases from J, with 11 bases between. As DNA, the CDR3 is TGCAGCGTTGGCCTAGTCGATTACGAGCAGTACTTC. Protein product: CSVGLVDYEQYF.

The chain combines TRBV28 with TRBJ2-5; 7 bases map to TRBD2. Trimming took 6 bases from V and 4 from J; bases not matched to a gene: 5. This CDR3 has 13 amino acids. Looked up from germline, CDR1 is MDHEN and CDR2 is SYDVKM. CDR3 amino acids: CASSPPGGETQYF. DNA of the CDR3: TGTGCCAGCAGCCCCCCGGGAGGAGAGACCCAGTACTTC.

The chain couples TRBV28 to TRBJ2-7; 9 nucleotides match TRBD2. The CDR3 consists of 17 residues. The germline V gene has CDR1 MDHEN and CDR2 SYDVKM. With V trimmed by 3 bases and J by 3 bases, 12 bases remained unmatched. Here the CDR3 reads CASSFSGTSSYYYEQYF. The CDR3 region has the DNA TGTGCCAGCAGTTTTTCCGGGACTAGCTCGTACTACTACGAGCAGTACTTC. The variable domain in full, completed from reference TRBV28 and TRBJ2-7, reads DVKVTQSSRYLVKRTGEKVFLECVQDMDHENMFWYRQDPGLGLRLIYFSYDVKMKEKGDIPEGYSVSREKKERFSLILESASTNQTSMYLCASSFSGTSSYYYEQYFGPGTRLTVT.

V usage is TRBV5-6 and J usage is TRBJ2-4; no definite D call. V lost 6 bases and J lost 7, with 14 bases in between. The CDR3 is 13 residues long. The V gene's germline CDR1 is SGHDT and CDR2 YYEEEE. CDR3 loop: CASNKAGPNIQYF. The CDR3 coding sequence is TGTGCCAGCAACAAAGCAGGCCCGAACATTCAGTACTTC.

The chain links TRBV4-1 to TRBJ2-3, with 8 bases that match TRBD2. The CDR3 sequence is 16 residues long. V dropped 0 bases and J dropped 2; count of bases not matched to a gene: 4. Germline lookup yields CDR1 MGHRA and CDR2 YSYEKL. Here the CDR3 reads CASSQDREGTTDTQYF. For the CDR3, the DNA is TGCGCCAGCAGCCAAGATCGGGAGGGGACCACAGATACGCAGTATTTT.

This rearrangement joins TRBV7-3 to TRBJ1-5, with a possible D match to TRBD1 (6 bases). Germline V lookup: CDR1 SGHTA, CDR2 FQGTGA. This CDR3 is 19 amino acids long. Trimming removed 5 bases from V and 1 base from J, with 24 bases in between. The CDR3 protein is CASSINPHRADSSNQPQHF. The CDR3 DNA follows: TGTGCCAGCAGCATAAACCCCCACAGGGCAGATTCGAGCAATCAGCCCCAGCATTTT.